This T cell receptor beta chain was identified during a study of T cell responses to AZD1222 COVID-19 vaccine. Broader study findings: Distributed over spike, vaccine-associated CD4 TCRs predominated at 160-218 and 743-854. Baseline serostatus was positive in only a handful of AZD1222 recipients. There were mostly white British donors and more females than males, and clonal diversity was possibly underestimated. Spike-specific TCR breadth and depth were elevated following two AZD1222 doses.

This CDR3 region has 15 residues. Germline CDR1 SGHTA, CDR2 FQGTGA. The V segment lost 4 bases and the J segment 4 bases; nucleotides outside the gene matches: 7. This clone was detected a few times. Antigen unknown. TCRdb keeps only in-frame clones here, not all; method: immunoSEQ multiplex PCR. The table includes roughly 77,000 clones, about 91% detected once. The chain uses TRBV7-3 and TRBJ2-3; 8 bases agree with TRBD2. The sequencing used peripheral blood, collected on day 0 of MenACWY control vaccination. The TCR sequence derives from an adult in good health. CDR3 protein: CASSSGGARSDTQYF. As DNA, the CDR3 is TGTGCCAGCAGCTCCGGGGGGGCTCGGTCAGATACGCAGTATTTT.